A single sample is the source of the 22 T cell receptor beta chains below, sequenced in a study of control samples from healthy donors and cancer patients. Measured with immunoSEQ multiplex PCR; TCRdb has only the in-frame clones, and not every one. This table holds roughly 190,000 clones, 91% found once. The specimen was blood. Receptors originate from a woman aged 25 to 39 in good health.

The V gene is TRBV11-3, the J gene TRBJ1-4, with a weak D call TRBD1 (6 bases). CDR1 SGHNT and CDR2 YENEEA come from the germline V gene. This CDR3 has 14 residues. Trimming pared 6 bases from V and 4 bases from J, leaving 12 bases between. In nucleotides, the CDR3 is TGTGCCAGCAGTGACAGGTCCCTTAATGAAAAACTGTTTTTT. Translation: CASSDRSLNEKLFF.

The chain has TRBV15 and TRBJ2-1; 7 positions agree with TRBD2. The CDR3 loop spans 13 amino acids. Germline-derived CDR1 and CDR2 are LNHNV and YYDKDF (reference sequence). After removal of 4 bases from V and 6 bases from J, the junction contained 3 bases not matched to a gene. CDR3 coding DNA: TGTGCCACCAGCACTCCTAGCGGCAATGAGCAGTTCTTC. Translated, it gives CATSTPSGNEQFF.

This chain connects TRBV15 to TRBJ2-1; 7 bases match TRBD2. Trimming cost V 1 base and J 10 bases; bases outside gene matches: 4. The CDR3 extends over 13 amino acids. The germline CDR1 and CDR2 sequences are LNHNV and YYDKDF (reference sequence). The CDR3 DNA reads TGTGCCACCAGCAGAGTACTGGGACTAGAGCAGTTCTTC. Residues: CATSRVLGLEQFF.

The V call is TRBV28, the J call TRBJ1-2; 9 nucleotides align to TRBD1. Germline V gives CDR1 MDHEN, CDR2 SYDVKM. CDR3 length: 12 residues. Losses at the gene ends were 6 bases for V and 7 bases for J; bases not matched to a gene: 3. Here the CDR3 reads CASRTGGGGYTF. The CDR3 DNA reads TGTGCCAGCAGGACAGGGGGTGGTGGCTACACCTTC.

CDR3 nucleotide sequence: TGTGCCAGCAGTTATACTAGCGGGAGCTCCTACGAGCAGTACTTC. Translated: CASSYTSGSSYEQYF. The genes are TRBV6-5 and TRBJ2-7, with TRBD2 identical over 11 bases. CDR1 and CDR2 from the germline V gene are MNHEY and SVGAGI. The CDR3 is 15 residues long. V was clipped by 3 bases and J by 0 bases; unmatched bases: 1.

The chain uses TRBV2 and TRBJ1-5, with TRBD1 identical over 8 bases. J gave up 0 bases and V 7 bases, and 2 bases lay outside the gene matches. CDR1 is SNHLY and CDR2 is FYNNEI in the germline V gene. This CDR3 contains 14 residues. CDR3 amino acids: CASNRGNSNQPQHF. The CDR3 coding sequence is TGTGCCAGCAACAGGGGGAATAGCAATCAGCCCCAGCATTTT. The variable domain in full, with the rest retrieved from reference TRBV2 and TRBJ1-5, is EPEVTQTPSHQVTQMGQEVILRCVPISNHLYFYWYRQILGQKVEFLVSFYNNEISEKSEIFDDQFSVERPDGSNFTLKIRSTKLEDSAMYFCASNRGNSNQPQHFGDGTRLSIL.

V gene TRBV7-8 combines with J gene TRBJ1-5, with D possibly TRBD1 on 6 matching bases. Germline lookup yields CDR1 SGHVS and CDR2 FQNEAQ. The V end lost 5 bases, the J end lost 0 bases, and 11 bases lay between the germline ends. This CDR3 is built from 15 residues. The CDR3 region has the DNA TGTGCCAGCAGCGACGGACAGACTAGCAATCAGCCCCAGCATTTT. As protein: CASSDGQTSNQPQHF. The complete variable domain, with remaining parts taken from reference TRBV7-8 and TRBJ1-5, reads GAGVSQSPRYKVAKRGQDVALRCDPISGHVSLFWYQQALGQGPEFLTYFQNEAQLDKSGLPSDRFFAERPEGSVSTLKIQRTQQEDSAVYLCASSDGQTSNQPQHFGDGTRLSIL.

V is TRBV24-1 and J is TRBJ2-3; tentative D call: TRBD1 (6 bases). The CDR3 length is 15 residues. The germline CDR1 and CDR2 sequences are KGHDR and SFDVKD. V lost 3 bases and J lost 2, with 11 bases in between. The CDR3 nucleotides are TGTGCCACCAGTGATCCCCGGACAGTCACAGATACGCAGTATTTT. Translation: CATSDPRTVTDTQYF.

This chain connects TRBV3-1 (or the pseudogene TRBV3-2) to TRBJ1-1; TRBD1 matches at 10 bases. Looked up from germline, CDR1 is LGHDT and CDR2 is YNNKEL (reference sequence). This CDR3 has 15 residues. V lost 5 bases and J lost 4; bases outside the gene matches: 7. The CDR3 spells CASSIRQGASTEAFF. DNA of the CDR3: TGTGCCAGCAGCATCCGACAGGGGGCGTCCACTGAAGCTTTCTTT.

This clone showed up just once. The V gene is TRBV10-2, the J gene TRBJ2-7; no reliable D call. V dropped 5 bases and J dropped 4 bases, with 6 bases sitting between them. Germline CDR1 and CDR2: WSHSY and SAAADI. The CDR3 is 11 amino acids. The CDR3 protein is CASSSQYEQYF. The CDR3 DNA sequence: TGCGCCAGCAGTTCCCAATACGAGCAGTACTTC.

The rearrangement uses TRBV5-6 and TRBJ1-2, with D tentatively TRBD1 (5 bases). The V and J ends lost 0 bases and 4 bases respectively, with 10 bases between them. This CDR3 is 14 amino acids long. Germline CDR1 is SGHDT and CDR2 is YYEEEE. The CDR3 DNA is TGTGCCAGCAGCTTGGCCGGGGGTATCTATGGCTACACCTTC. Translating gives CASSLAGGIYGYTF.

This chain links TRBV7-6 with TRBJ1-3; TRBD1 might be the D (5 bases). Trimming left V 1 base short and J 0 bases short, with 10 bases between. Germline V CDR1 and CDR2: SGHVS, FNYEAQ. This CDR3 has 16 amino acids. The CDR3 is CASSLGGQDSGNTIYF. CDR3 in DNA: TGTGCCAGCAGCTTAGGGGGCCAGGACTCTGGAAACACCATATATTTT.

The chain joins TRBV18 to TRBJ1-6; TRBD1 aligns across 7 bases. This CDR3 spans 14 amino acids. The V segment lost 5 bases and the J segment 7 bases; nucleotides outside the gene matches: 5. CDR1 KGHSH and CDR2 LQKENI come from the germline V gene. This chain's CDR3 is CASSDRVGNSPLHF. The CDR3 coding sequence is TGTGCCAGCTCAGACAGGGTCGGCAATTCACCCCTCCACTTT.

The CDR3 DNA reads TGTGCCAGCAGCTTAGGGTCGAACAGGGGGCTTGAAGCTTTCTTT. Translated, it gives CASSLGSNRGLEAFF. This chain connects TRBV7-9 to TRBJ1-1; 9 bases fit TRBD1. The CDR3 contains 15 residues. With V trimmed by 1 base and J by 7 bases, 7 bases remained unmatched. Germline V gives CDR1 SEHNR, CDR2 FQNEAQ (reference sequence).

The rearrangement joins TRBV28 to TRBJ2-2; a weak D match, TRBD1 (5 bases). The CDR3 covers 13 residues. Trimming took 6 bases from V and 1 from J, leaving 6 bases between them. Germline V gives CDR1 MDHEN, CDR2 SYDVKM. CDR3 in DNA: TGTGCCAGCAGAGACAGGAACACCGGGGAGCTGTTTTTT. Its protein is CASRDRNTGELFF.

The gene calls are TRBV20-1 and TRBJ1-4; 10 bases are shared with TRBD1. The V gene's germline CDR1 is DFQATT and CDR2 SNEGSKA (reference sequence). The CDR3 has 16 residues. V trimming: 3 bases; J trimming: 2 bases; junction bases outside the gene matches: 6. The CDR3 sequence: CSASGGTGATNEKLFF. The CDR3, as DNA: TGCAGTGCTAGTGGGGGGACAGGGGCGACTAATGAAAAACTGTTTTTT.

V and J are TRBV6-4 and TRBJ2-1; unclear D gene. Trimming pared 2 bases from V and 4 bases from J, leaving 9 bases between. This CDR3 region has 14 residues. In germline, CDR1 is MRHNA, CDR2 SNTAGT. The CDR3 is CASSDGSGYNEQFF. The CDR3 DNA sequence: TGTGCCAGCAGTGACGGTTCAGGTTACAATGAGCAGTTCTTC.

The table lists this clone with a count of one. The chain couples TRBV7-2 to TRBJ2-1; no definite D call. V dropped 1 base and J dropped 2 bases, with 9 bases sitting between them. The germline gives CDR1 SGHTA, CDR2 FQGNSA. The CDR3 is 15 residues long. In DNA, the CDR3 is TGTGCCAGCAGCTTAGGCCTACCCACCTACAATGAGCAGTTCTTC. It translates to CASSLGLPTYNEQFF. Filled out from reference TRBV7-2 and TRBJ2-1, the complete variable domain reads GAGVSQSPSNKVTEKGKDVELRCDPISGHTALYWYRQSLGQGLEFLIYFQGNSAPDKSGLPSDRFSAERTGGSVSTLTIQRTQQEDSAVYLCASSLGLPTYNEQFFGPGTRLTVL.

The chain joins TRBV28 to TRBJ2-1; D ambiguous. The length of the CDR3 is 14 residues. The germline V gene encodes CDR1 MDHEN and CDR2 SYDVKM. The germline V and J ends were trimmed by 0 bases and 6 bases, with 9 bases remaining between them. CDR3 in amino acids: CASSLWKRPNEQFF. The CDR3 DNA sequence: TGTGCCAGCAGTTTATGGAAACGACCCAATGAGCAGTTCTTC.

Worth noting for this clone: The sample holds other DNA sequences that translate to the same CDR3. V gene TRBV27 combines with J gene TRBJ1-1, with a possible D match to TRBD1 (6 bases). This CDR3 region has 14 residues. V dropped 0 bases and J dropped 1 base, with 6 bases sitting between them. Germline assignment: CDR1 MNHEY and CDR2 SMNVEV (reference sequence). This chain's CDR3 is CASSLSGGNTEAFF. DNA for the CDR3: TGTGCCAGCAGTTTATCAGGGGGGAACACTGAAGCTTTCTTT.

The rearrangement uses TRBV7-2 and TRBJ1-1; 7 bases match TRBD1. This CDR3 contains 13 residues. Germline V gene lookup returns CDR1 SGHTA and CDR2 FQGNSA. Trimming at V came to 4 bases and at J to 4 bases, leaving 3 bases not matched to a gene. The CDR3 spells CASSSPGGTEAFF. The CDR3 nucleotides read TGTGCCAGCAGCTCCCCAGGGGGCACTGAAGCTTTCTTT.

V usage is TRBV29-1 and J usage is TRBJ1-2; D remains unclear. The CDR3 runs 14 residues. The germline CDR1 and CDR2 sequences are SQVTM and ANQGSEA. Trimming cost V 0 bases and J 4 bases, with 12 bases left between them. CDR3 sequence reads: CSVEESPRSYGYTF. The CDR3 region has the DNA TGCAGCGTTGAAGAGTCCCCAAGGAGCTATGGCTACACCTTC.